These 13 T cell receptor beta chains share one sample of origin, sequenced in a study of T-cell reconstitution after alpha-beta-depleted transplantation in children. TCRbeta library construction was performed incorporating unique molecular identifiers. TCRdb re-derived calls from the PCR reads in MiXCR, one entry per CDR3 protein. The data show around 300,000 distinct CDR3 sequences, around 10% seen once. Sequencing used PBMCs, obtained before TCRalphabeta/CD19-depleted stem cell transplant. The receptors were sampled from a boy under two years old with acute myeloid leukemia, due to receive a stem cell transplant.

This clonotype has a count of ten or more. The rearrangement links TRBV28 to TRBJ1-1; no firm D call. The CDR3 has 14 amino acids. Germline V gene lookup returns CDR1 MDHEN and CDR2 SYDVKM. V lost 6 bases and J 2 bases, leaving 13 bases between the germline ends. The CDR3 coding sequence is TGTGCCAGCAGGCGCCTTACAGAAAACACTGAAGCTTTCTTT. Translation: CASRRLTENTEAFF.

This clonotype was counted at least ten times. The chain uses TRBV4-3 and TRBJ2-2; no clear D gene. Looked up from germline, CDR1 is LGHNA and CDR2 is YSLEER. This CDR3 is built from 13 residues. Trimming shortened V by 5 bases and J by 1 base, and 5 bases separated the two germline ends. The CDR3 DNA reads as TGCGCCAGCAGCGCCGAGAACACCGGGGAGCTGTTTTTT. It translates to CASSAENTGELFF.

This clonotype was counted ten times or more. J is TRBJ2-7 and V is TRBV14, with D uncertain. Trimming cost V 3 bases and J 4 bases, with 7 bases left between them. CDR3 length: 12 residues. Looked up from germline, CDR1 is SGHDN and CDR2 is FVKESK. DNA for the CDR3: TGTGCCAGCAGCCAGGCCGGTTACGAGCAGTACTTC. Its translation: CASSQAGYEQYF.

Ten or more counts support this clonotype. Here the CDR3 DNA reads TGTGCCAGCAGTAGGACAGGGAATTCACCCCTCCACTTT. This codes for CASSRTGNSPLHF. V is TRBV6-1 and J is TRBJ1-6; TRBD1 agrees at 8 bases. This CDR3 has 13 amino acids. Germline loops: CDR1 MNHNS, CDR2 SASEGT. The trim removed 5 bases at V and 7 bases at J, leaving 1 base unmatched.

This clonotype was detected ten times or more. This chain joins TRBV29-1 and TRBJ2-1, with 12 bases aligning to TRBD2. J was trimmed by 9 bases and V by 6 bases; bases with no gene match: 15. The CDR3 totals 16 residues. In germline, CDR1 is SQVTM, CDR2 ANQGSEA. CDR3 residues: CSVPIRLAGELSEQFF. DNA for the CDR3: TGCAGCGTCCCAATAAGACTAGCGGGGGAGTTGAGTGAGCAGTTCTTC.

The V and J genes are TRBV3-1 and TRBJ1-5, with 12 bases fitting TRBD1. The CDR3 totals 15 residues. Trimming cost V 3 bases and J 6 bases; bases outside gene matches: 3. Germline V gene lookup returns CDR1 LGHDT and CDR2 YNNKEL (reference sequence). The DNA of the CDR3 is TGTGCCAGCAGCCACCGGGACAGGGGGCCTCAGCCCCAGCATTTT. Encoded protein: CASSHRDRGPQPQHF.

In this sample, this clonotype turned up many times. The V call is TRBV4-3, the J call TRBJ2-1; 7 nucleotides align to TRBD2. J gave up 5 bases and V 6 bases, and 13 bases lay outside the gene matches. Germline V CDR1 and CDR2: LGHNA, YSLEER. The CDR3 contains 16 residues. This CDR3 is CASSQAGRVRNNEQFF. CDR3 bases: TGCGCCAGCAGTCAGGCTGGGAGGGTCCGTAACAATGAGCAGTTCTTC.

This clonotype was seen many times. The chain carries TRBV9 and TRBJ1-2; no reliable D call. Germline CDR1 reads SGDLS; CDR2 reads YYNGEE. Trimming took off 3 bases at V and 5 bases at J, with 20 bases between the two ends. The length of the CDR3 is 16 residues. CDR3 protein: CASSESPLAGPYGYTF. The CDR3 DNA is TGTGCCAGCAGCGAGTCCCCACTTGCAGGCCCATATGGCTACACCTTC.

This rearrangement joins TRBV4-3 to TRBJ2-5; 16 positions match TRBD2. Trimming removed 6 bases from V and 4 bases from J; junction bases left unmatched: 5. CDR1 is LGHNA and CDR2 is YSLEER in the germline V gene. The CDR3 is made up of 16 amino acids. The CDR3 loop reads CASRQGLAGGRETQYF. CDR3 DNA: TGCGCCAGCAGACAGGGACTAGCGGGAGGGAGAGAGACCCAGTACTTC.

The chain combines TRBV20-1 with TRBJ2-2, with D perhaps matching TRBD1 (7 bases). Germline loops: CDR1 DFQATT, CDR2 SNEGSKA (reference sequence). This CDR3 contains 14 residues. Trimming pared 3 bases from V and 4 bases from J, leaving 12 bases between. The CDR3 loop reads CSASRGVTTGELFF. The CDR3 bases are TGCAGTGCTAGCAGGGGGGTAACCACCGGGGAGCTGTTTTTT.

Many counts were recorded for this clonotype. This chain uses TRBV12-3 or TRBV12-4 with TRBJ2-5, with D hard to call. V dropped 2 bases and J dropped 4 bases, with 11 bases sitting between them. This CDR3 has 14 residues. In DNA, the CDR3 is TGTGCCAGCAGTTTAAAGTGGGCCAGAGAGACCCAGTACTTC. This sequence encodes CASSLKWARETQYF.

This clonotype was observed once. A read error may be the cause here, since a much bigger clone is one base away. The CDR3 is CASSYRPVTGAPGDEQYF. Here the CDR3 DNA reads TGTGCCAGCAGTTACCGTCCCGTTACAGGGGCCCCCGGAGACGAGCAGTACTTC. V and J are TRBV6-5 and TRBJ2-7; 7 bases are a match to TRBD1. Germline values: CDR1 MNHEY, CDR2 SVGAGI. This CDR3 has 18 amino acids. V lost 2 bases, J lost 5 bases, and 18 bases stayed unmatched.

In its sample, this clonotype was seen many times. The chain employs TRBV24-1 and TRBJ2-1, with 7 bases identical to TRBD2. This CDR3 spans 13 amino acids. The V segment lost 2 bases and the J segment 6 bases; nucleotides outside the gene matches: 0. Germline V lookup: CDR1 KGHDR, CDR2 SFDVKD. CDR3 region: CATSDWTSNEQFF. The CDR3 coding sequence is TGTGCCACCAGTGATTGGACTAGCAATGAGCAGTTCTTC.